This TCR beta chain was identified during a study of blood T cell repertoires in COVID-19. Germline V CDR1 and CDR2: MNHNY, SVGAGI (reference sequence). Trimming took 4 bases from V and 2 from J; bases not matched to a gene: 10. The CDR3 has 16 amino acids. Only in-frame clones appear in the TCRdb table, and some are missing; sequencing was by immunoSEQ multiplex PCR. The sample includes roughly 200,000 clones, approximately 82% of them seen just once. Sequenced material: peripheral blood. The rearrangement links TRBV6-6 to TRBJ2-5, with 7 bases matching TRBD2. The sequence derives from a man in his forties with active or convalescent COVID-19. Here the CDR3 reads CASSLGLSTVQETQYF. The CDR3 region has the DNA TGTGCCAGCAGTTTGGGACTATCGACGGTTCAAGAGACCCAGTACTTC.